This T cell receptor (beta chain) was sequenced in a study of blood T cell repertoires in COVID-19. The overall study: T cells, B-cell-depleted T cells, or PBMCs provided the cDNA or gDNA that served as material.

Assignments of participants to cohorts depended upon their own reported clinical history. Cohort 3 donors were reported recovered after two negative PCRs, clearance, or symptom resolution. After removal of 5 bases from V and 0 bases from J, the junction contained 10 bases not matched to a gene. Germline assignment: CDR1 SGHTA and CDR2 FQGTGA. This CDR3 spans 17 amino acids. As originally analysed: Quantification of nucleated cells was approximated via reference gene primer amplification. Assay: immunoSEQ multiplex PCR; the TCRdb copy retains only in-frame clones and omits some. Clone size and the V and J calls come from that table; the DNA yielded D and trimming. The data hold a few hundred thousand clones, with roughly 90% observed a single time.

The specimen sequenced was PBMCs or T cells enriched from blood (not recorded which). This TCR was recovered from a woman under 30 who had recovered from COVID-19. The chain carries TRBV7-3 and TRBJ2-3, with 8 positions matching TRBD1. The CDR3: CASSPIQGARSTDTQYF. The CDR3 DNA reads as TGTGCCAGCAGCCCGATCCAGGGGGCGAGGAGCACAGATACGCAGTATTTT. Variable domain in full (rest from reference TRBV7-3 and TRBJ2-3): GAGVSQTPSNKVTEKGKYVELRCDPISGHTALYWYRQSLGQGPEFLIYFQGTGAADDSGLPNDRFFAVRPEGSVSTLKIQRTERGDSAVYLCASSPIQGARSTDTQYFGPGTRLTVL.